Listed here are 23 T cell receptor beta chains from one sample, sequenced in a study of blood T cells in healthy people across ages. Together with a sample-barcoded 5' primer, a J-beta primer mix was included in a second PCR lasting 7 to 11 cycles. MiXCR, applied by TCRdb to the 5' RACE reads, yields one record per CDR3 protein. The repertoire includes about 1.8 million distinct CDR3 sequences, just under 50% of them detected once, and less than 2.5% sits in the top ten. The sequencing input was blood. Source of these receptors: a woman between 40 and 55 years old in good health.

This clonotype occurred a few times. V gene TRBV27 combines with J gene TRBJ2-5; no clear D gene. Germline lookup yields CDR1 MNHEY and CDR2 SMNVEV (reference sequence). The CDR3 runs 15 residues. Trimming shortened V by 0 bases and J by 2 bases, and 10 bases separated the two germline ends. In nucleotides, the CDR3 is TGTGCCAGCAGTTTATCCACTGGGCAGCAAGAGACCCAGTACTTC. Translated: CASSLSTGQQETQYF.

Comment on this clonotype: At one boundary the junction diverges from the germline segment, which might be a read error. The CDR3: CASSLEEATNEKLFF. The CDR3, as DNA: TGTGCCAGCAGCTTAGAAGAAGCAACCAATGAAAAACTGTTTTTT. The chain has TRBV7-2 and TRBJ1-4; D ambiguous. The length of the CDR3 is 15 residues. Germline V gene data show CDR1 as SGHTA and CDR2 as FQGNSA.

This clonotype has more than one count but fewer than ten. The chain has TRBV7-2 and TRBJ2-7; 7 bases fit TRBD1. The CDR3 is 15 amino acids. Per the germline V gene, CDR1 is SGHTA and CDR2 is FQGNSA. Trimming removed 0 bases from V and 6 bases from J; junction bases left unmatched: 8. The CDR3 nucleotides are TGTGCCAGCAGCTTAGCGAACAGGGGCACGAGCGAGCAGTACTTC. The encoded protein is CASSLANRGTSEQYF.

Only a few counts were recorded for this clonotype. The V call is TRBV6-5, the J call TRBJ1-2; a weak D match, TRBD1 (6 bases). Trimming shortened V by 1 base and J by 4 bases, and 13 bases separated the two germline ends. Germline assignment: CDR1 MNHEY and CDR2 SVGAGI. The CDR3 sequence is 15 residues long. CDR3 sequence reads: CASSYFGGAGYGYTF. The DNA for the CDR3 is TGTGCCAGCAGTTACTTCGGGGGCGCGGGCTATGGCTACACCTTC.

The chain uses TRBV5-1 and TRBJ2-3, with TRBD2 matching 12 bases. V was clipped by 8 bases and J by 2 bases; unmatched bases: 9. In germline, CDR1 is SGHRS, CDR2 YFSETQ. The CDR3 is 16 residues long. DNA of the CDR3: TGCGCCAGTGCGCTACTAGCGGGGGGCCTCACAGATACGCAGTATTTT. Translation gives CASALLAGGLTDTQYF.

The chain has TRBV29-1 and TRBJ1-2, with no clear D. Between the trimmed V and J ends, which lost 5 bases and 0 bases, there was a span of 10 bases. Germline CDR1 and CDR2: SQVTM and ANQGSEA. This CDR3 has 13 amino acids. This CDR3 is CSVNDAANYGYTF. The CDR3 DNA follows: TGCAGCGTTAACGACGCAGCTAACTATGGCTACACCTTC.

The V and J genes are TRBV14 and TRBJ2-1; D may be TRBD2 (6 bases). Germline loops: CDR1 SGHDN, CDR2 FVKESK. There are 14 residues in the CDR3. Trimming stripped 4 bases from V and 7 bases from J, with 14 bases between. The DNA for the CDR3 is TGTGCCAGCAGCCGTCGGAGGGATCCTAATGAGCAGTTCTTC. Translating it yields CASSRRRDPNEQFF.

This chain's CDR3 is CASSEEGENYGYTF. The CDR3 DNA reads as TGTGCCAGCAGCGAGGAGGGGGAAAACTATGGCTACACCTTC. This chain links TRBV9 with TRBJ1-2; possibly TRBD1 for D (6 bases). CDR3 length: 14 amino acids. Germline lookup yields CDR1 SGDLS and CDR2 YYNGEE. Trimming removed 3 bases from V and 2 bases from J, with 11 bases in between.

The DNA for the CDR3 is TGTGCCAGCAGTTTAGCGCCATACAGCGCAGATACGCAGTATTTT. Translating it yields CASSLAPYSADTQYF. V is TRBV12-3 or TRBV12-4 and J is TRBJ2-3, with D unresolved. Trimming left V 0 bases short and J 4 bases short, with 11 bases between. The CDR3 runs to 15 residues.

This clonotype was observed a few times. V is TRBV9 and J is TRBJ1-1; 7 bases are shared with TRBD1. CDR1 SGDLS and CDR2 YYNGEE come from the germline V gene. The CDR3 contains 15 residues. J gave up 1 base and V 0 bases, and 3 bases lay outside the gene matches. The CDR3 nucleotides read TGTGCCAGCAGCGTAGTGGACAGGAGGAACACTGAAGCTTTCTTT. It translates to CASSVVDRRNTEAFF.

This clonotype was seen once. The V call is TRBV20-1, the J call TRBJ2-4; D is undetermined. The CDR3 runs to 14 residues. The germline V gene encodes CDR1 DFQATT and CDR2 SNEGSKA (reference sequence). The V and J ends lost 5 bases and 0 bases respectively, with 11 bases between them. The CDR3 here is CSASRLVAKNIQYF. CDR3 DNA sequence: TGCAGTGCTTCGCGACTGGTAGCCAAAAACATTCAGTACTTC.

The table lists this clonotype with a few counts. This sequence joins TRBV7-6 and TRBJ1-2, with 9 bases aligning to TRBD1. The CDR3 has 15 residues. The junction had 7 bases not matched to a gene; V was cut back by 5 bases and J by 3 bases. From germline, CDR1 is SGHVS and CDR2 FNYEAQ. CDR3 sequence: CASSPTGGWDYGYTF. The CDR3 DNA reads as TGTGCCAGCAGCCCGACAGGGGGATGGGACTATGGCTACACCTTC.

This chain joins TRBV7-9 and TRBJ1-1; the D gene is possibly TRBD1 (5 bases). Trimming left V 1 base short and J 9 bases short, with 9 bases between. Germline V gene lookup returns CDR1 SEHNR and CDR2 FQNEAQ (reference sequence). The CDR3 is 12 residues long. Here the CDR3 reads CASSLGGLQAFF. The CDR3 nucleotides are TGTGCCAGCAGCTTAGGGGGGTTGCAAGCTTTCTTT.

The V gene is TRBV6-1, the J gene TRBJ1-2; 7 bases are a match to TRBD1. The CDR3 is 15 residues long. Germline CDR1 MNHNS, CDR2 SASEGT. After removal of 6 bases from V and 5 bases from J, the junction contained 12 bases not matched to a gene. In DNA, the CDR3 is TGTGCCAGCAGAGAACCGGGACAGAGGATTTATGGCTACACCTTC. Residues: CASREPGQRIYGYTF.

Comments on this clonotype: Its ends do not fully match the called genes, so a read error is possible. The rearrangement uses TRBV6-1 and TRBJ2-1; TRBD1 aligns across 9 bases. The germline CDR1 and CDR2 sequences are MNHNS and SASEGT. The CDR3 is made up of 18 amino acids. CDR3 in amino acids: CASSEPRAGQGRPNKQFF. The CDR3 DNA is TGTGCCAGCAGTGAACCGAGGGCGGGACAGGGTCGACCCAATAAGCAGTTCTTC.

This clonotype was found a few times. The CDR3 region has the DNA TGTGCCAGCACCTCCTCGCCGGGGCGGGAGACCCAGTACTTC. Translating it yields CASTSSPGRETQYF. The chain has TRBV6-5 and TRBJ2-5; the D call may be TRBD1 or TRBD2 (5 bases each). Per the germline V gene, CDR1 is MNHEY and CDR2 is SVGAGI. The CDR3 loop spans 14 amino acids. With 7 bases removed from V and 5 bases from J, the gap between germline ends came to 17 bases.

The gene calls are TRBV29-1 and TRBJ1-1, with D uncertain. This CDR3 is built from 13 residues. Germline V gene data show CDR1 as SQVTM and CDR2 as ANQGSEA. CDR3 nucleotide sequence: TGCAGAGCAATCAACTCCGTGGGCACTGAAGCTTTCTTT. Translating gives CRAINSVGTEAFF.

The rearrangement links TRBV28 to TRBJ1-4; D possibly corresponds to TRBD1 (5 bases). This CDR3 is 16 amino acids long. Germline CDR1 is MDHEN and CDR2 is SYDVKM. V was trimmed by 5 bases and J by 0 bases, leaving 13 bases between them. CDR3 sequence: CASSKRREATNEKLFF. The DNA for the CDR3 is TGTGCCAGCAGTAAACGCAGGGAGGCAACTAATGAAAAACTGTTTTTT.

In this sample, this clonotype turned up a few times. The V and J genes are TRBV27 and TRBJ1-2; D unresolved. The germline CDR1 and CDR2 sequences are MNHEY and SMNVEV (reference sequence). Trimming pared 5 bases from V and 8 bases from J, leaving 15 bases between. The CDR3 sequence is 13 residues long. CDR3 sequence (DNA): TGTGCCAGCAGTCACTCTGATCAAGGAGGCTACACCTTC. Translation: CASSHSDQGGYTF.

The CDR3 DNA reads TGTGCCAGCAGCCAAGGACAGGGGATCTACACCTTC. The encoded protein is CASSQGQGIYTF. The chain links TRBV6-2 or TRBV6-3 to TRBJ1-2; 9 bases are a match to TRBD1. This CDR3 has 12 amino acids. J was trimmed by 10 bases and V by 6 bases; bases with no gene match: 6. The germline gives CDR1 MNHEY, CDR2 SVGEGT.

The CDR3 sequence is CSARDSSTVILNTEAFF. For the CDR3, the DNA is TGCAGTGCTAGAGATAGTTCGACAGTAATATTGAACACTGAAGCTTTCTTT. The chain uses TRBV20-1 and TRBJ1-1, with a possible D match to TRBD1 (5 bases). Germline loops: CDR1 DFQATT, CDR2 SNEGSKA (reference sequence). This CDR3 is built from 17 residues. V dropped 0 bases and J dropped 0 bases, with 17 bases sitting between them.

This clonotype was found a few times. CDR3 in DNA: TGCAGCAACGCTGGGGACAGTCCTCACCAAGAGACCCAGTACTTC. Translation gives CSNAGDSPHQETQYF. The chain has TRBV20-1 and TRBJ2-5; 7 bases map to TRBD1. The germline V gene has CDR1 DFQATT and CDR2 SNEGSKA (reference sequence). The CDR3 contains 15 residues.

This clonotype was seen once. Given the absence of the conserved phenylalanine or tryptophan at the CDR3 end, a read error is likely. The gene calls are TRBV20-1 and TRBJ1-2; TRBD1 matches 7 bases. Germline lookup yields CDR1 DFQATT and CDR2 SNEGSKA (reference sequence). This CDR3 spans 13 amino acids. V trimming: 5 bases; J trimming: 5 bases; junction bases outside the gene matches: 8. The chain's CDR3 is CSARNRGLYGYTS. The CDR3 DNA follows: TGCAGTGCTCGCAACAGGGGTCTGTATGGCTACACCTCC.